This TCR beta chain was retrieved from a study of identical twins. Broader study findings: Excess sharing by twins proved weaker in beta out-of-frame sequences.

About this clonotype: The antigen remains undetermined.

A universal primer site was created by template switching, with the cDNA bearing unique molecular identifiers. A single record per CDR3 protein comes from TCRdb applying MiXCR to the 5' RACE reads. Found here are 350,000 to 400,000 distinct CDR3 sequences, 9% of them singletons; the top ten hold 8.5% to 10%. The CDR3 totals 16 residues. Losses at the gene ends were 1 base for V and 6 bases for J; bases not matched to a gene: 4. Germline assignment: CDR1 LNHNV and CDR2 YYDKDF (reference sequence). The sample was naive T cells sorted from blood. The chain links TRBV15 to TRBJ2-1; TRBD2 matches 12 bases. This TCR was sampled from a woman aged 50 to 65 in good health. Here the CDR3 reads CATSRGGLAGLNEQFF. The CDR3 bases are TGTGCCACCAGCAGAGGGGGACTAGCGGGCCTCAATGAGCAGTTCTTC.